A single sample is the source of the 22 T cell receptor beta chains below, sequenced in a study of cytomegalovirus exposure and HLA in healthy donors. 60 Vbeta and 13 Jbeta primers were used in PCR. Method: immunoSEQ multiplex PCR; TCRdb's copy keeps in-frame clones and lacks some. The profile shows around 120,000 clones, approximately 82% of them singletons. Specimen: PBMCs. The receptors shown here come from a man aged 45-60 years in good health and CMV-seronegative.

V usage is TRBV19 and J usage is TRBJ2-1; 12 positions agree with TRBD2. J gave up 2 bases and V 5 bases, and 4 bases lay outside the gene matches. From germline, CDR1 is LNHDA and CDR2 SQIVND (reference sequence). This CDR3 region has 16 residues. The CDR3 nucleotides read TGTGCCAGTAGTCCCCGGACTAGCGGGGCCTACAATGAGCAGTTCTTC. This gives the protein CASSPRTSGAYNEQFF.

The chain carries TRBV5-8 and TRBJ2-3, with 8 positions matching TRBD1. Trimming took 1 base from V and 8 from J; bases not matched to a gene: 12. CDR1 is SGHTS and CDR2 is YDEGEE in the germline V gene. The CDR3 loop spans 16 amino acids. The CDR3 is CASSLSSYRDRSTQYF. In DNA, the CDR3 is TGTGCCAGCAGCTTGAGTAGTTATCGGGACAGGAGTACGCAGTATTTT.

This clone has a single count. The chain joins TRBV5-6 to TRBJ2-5; 9 bases agree with TRBD2. This CDR3 is 17 amino acids long. Per germline, CDR1 SGHDT and CDR2 YYEEEE. V dropped 6 bases and J dropped 5; count of bases not matched to a gene: 17. Here the CDR3 DNA reads TGTGCCAGCAACCTCCGGGGTAGCGGGGGCCTATGGGAGACCCAGTACTTC. Translation: CASNLRGSGGLWETQYF.

This clone was counted once. The V gene is TRBV6-1, the J gene TRBJ1-2, with D perhaps matching TRBD1 (6 bases). The CDR3 contains 14 residues. Germline V gives CDR1 MNHNS, CDR2 SASEGT. The germline V and J ends were trimmed by 2 bases and 7 bases, with 14 bases remaining between them. CDR3: CASSELGASTGYTF. As DNA, the CDR3 is TGTGCCAGCAGTGAACTGGGGGCCTCGACTGGCTACACCTTC.

This rearrangement joins TRBV5-1 to TRBJ2-1; no clear D. Trimming took 0 bases from V and 4 from J, leaving 5 bases between them. Germline V lookup: CDR1 SGHRS, CDR2 YFSETQ. The length of the CDR3 is 13 residues. The DNA for the CDR3 is TGCGCCAGCAGCTTGGACAGATACAATGAGCAGTTCTTC. It yields the protein CASSLDRYNEQFF. Filled out from reference TRBV5-1 and TRBJ2-1, the complete variable domain reads KAGVTQTPRYLIKTRGQQVTLSCSPISGHRSVSWYQQTPGQGLQFLFEYFSETQRNKGNFPGRFSGRQFSNSRSEMNVSTLELGDSALYLCASSLDRYNEQFFGPGTRLTVL.

The V and J genes are TRBV5-1 and TRBJ2-5; D might be TRBD1 (5 bases). TRBJ2-7 explains the end of the DNA better; the J call may be wrong. Germline CDR1 and CDR2: SGHRS and YFSETQ. There are 16 residues in the CDR3. CDR3 in DNA: TGCGCCAGCAGCTTGACCCTCCAGGGAAACTCCTACGAGCAGTACTTC. Its translation is CASSLTLQGNSYEQYF.

V usage is TRBV13 and J usage is TRBJ2-7; 9 bases match TRBD1. Per germline, CDR1 PRHDT and CDR2 FYEKMQ (reference sequence). This CDR3 has 13 amino acids. The V segment lost 5 bases and the J segment 4 bases; nucleotides outside the gene matches: 3. CDR3 nucleotide sequence: TGTGCCAGCAGCCCGGGACAGGGATACGAGCAGTACTTC. Its protein product is CASSPGQGYEQYF.

This chain joins TRBV6-1 and TRBJ1-2; D is perhaps TRBD1 (6 bases). Trimming shortened V by 2 bases and J by 2 bases, and 12 bases separated the two germline ends. This CDR3 contains 15 residues. CDR1 is MNHNS, CDR2 SASEGT, per germline. The DNA of the CDR3 is TGTGCCAGCAGTGAAAAGCTCAGGGGAAACTATGGCTACACCTTC. It is translated as CASSEKLRGNYGYTF.

This clone has more than one count but fewer than ten. The rearrangement links TRBV2 to TRBJ1-1; D is undetermined. This CDR3 comprises 15 residues. Germline V gene sequence: CDR1 SNHLY, CDR2 FYNNEI. V dropped 0 bases and J dropped 0 bases, with 8 bases sitting between them. Here the CDR3 DNA reads TGTGCCAGCAGTGAAGCCGGGTTGTTGAACACTGAAGCTTTCTTT. It yields the protein CASSEAGLLNTEAFF.

The rearrangement links TRBV4-3 to TRBJ2-7; D is possibly TRBD1 (6 bases). V lost 1 base to trimming and J lost 0 bases, with 19 bases between them. Per the germline V gene, CDR1 is LGHNA and CDR2 is YSLEER. The CDR3 consists of 18 residues. In DNA, the CDR3 is TGCGCCAGCAGCCAAGGTAAAGGGGGACAAGACGTCTCCTACGAGCAGTACTTC. This translates into CASSQGKGGQDVSYEQYF.

The chain couples TRBV2 to TRBJ2-5, with 8 bases that match TRBD1. The end of the DNA fits TRBJ2-7 better, so the J call may be wrong. The CDR3 spans 14 residues. In germline, CDR1 is SNHLY, CDR2 FYNNEI. The DNA for the CDR3 is TGTGCCAGCGCTGGACAGGGAGTTTCCTACGAGCAGTACTTC. Protein sequence: CASAGQGVSYEQYF.

The V gene is TRBV5-6, the J gene TRBJ1-1; 7 bases match TRBD1. This CDR3 is built from 16 residues. Germline V gene lookup returns CDR1 SGHDT and CDR2 YYEEEE. V gave up 3 bases and J gave up 5 bases; unmatched junction bases: 13. CDR3 DNA sequence: TGTGCCAGCAGCTCCCGAGGGGGCAGGGACGGGACTGAAGCTTTCTTT. Translating it yields CASSSRGGRDGTEAFF.

The chain carries TRBV11-1 and TRBJ2-1, with TRBD2 matching over 7 bases. With 5 bases clipped from V and 2 bases from J, the junction kept 6 bases outside the gene matches. This CDR3 is built from 15 residues. CDR1 is SGHAT and CDR2 is FQDESV in the germline V gene (reference sequence). This chain's CDR3 is CASSIGLDPYNEQFF. Here the CDR3 DNA reads TGTGCCAGCAGCATAGGACTAGATCCCTACAATGAGCAGTTCTTC.

The chain joins TRBV2 to TRBJ2-5, with a tentative D call TRBD2 (7 bases). The closer fit of TRBJ2-7 to the DNA end suggests the J call may be wrong. This CDR3 has 12 amino acids. The germline CDR1 and CDR2 sequences are SNHLY and FYNNEI. CDR3: CASRGAFREQYF. The CDR3 nucleotides read TGTGCCAGCCGGGGGGCATTTCGCGAGCAGTACTTC.

V gene TRBV7-8 combines with J gene TRBJ2-4; a weak D match, TRBD2 (5 bases). Germline V gene sequence: CDR1 SGHVS, CDR2 FQNEAQ. CDR3 length: 18 amino acids. With 0 bases removed from V and 1 base from J, the gap between germline ends came to 16 bases. CDR3: CASSLARTFGKAKNIQYF. CDR3 bases: TGTGCCAGCAGCTTAGCGCGGACCTTCGGGAAGGCCAAAAACATTCAGTACTTC.

The rearrangement links TRBV7-3 to TRBJ2-1; 7 nucleotides agree with TRBD1. Germline assignment: CDR1 SGHTA and CDR2 FQGTGA. V dropped 5 bases and J dropped 8; count of bases not matched to a gene: 6. This CDR3 contains 13 residues. CDR3 residues: CASSATDRDEQFF. The CDR3 region has the DNA TGTGCCAGCAGCGCGACCGACAGGGATGAGCAGTTCTTC.

J is TRBJ2-7 and V is TRBV7-8; 10 positions agree with TRBD1. Germline CDR1 is SGHVS and CDR2 is FQNEAQ. The CDR3 has 13 residues. Trimming cost V 8 bases and J 2 bases; bases outside gene matches: 3. CDR3 nucleotides: TGTGCCAGCCTGGGACAGGGGACCTACGAGCAGTACTTC. It is translated as CASLGQGTYEQYF.

The chain joins TRBV2 to TRBJ1-3, with a tentative D call TRBD1 (5 bases). V lost 2 bases to trimming and J lost 1 base, with 12 bases between them. The CDR3 is made up of 16 amino acids. Germline assignment: CDR1 SNHLY and CDR2 FYNNEI. In DNA form, the CDR3 reads TGTGCCAGCAGTGAATATGGAGGGGCTTCTGGAAACACCATATATTTT. Protein: CASSEYGGASGNTIYF.

The V call is TRBV7-8, the J call TRBJ2-5, with a possible D match to TRBD1 (5 bases). Germline V CDR1 and CDR2: SGHVS, FQNEAQ. V dropped 11 bases and J dropped 2 bases, with 12 bases sitting between them. The CDR3 contains 12 residues. The DNA of the CDR3 is TGTGCCGTTCAGGGTCGTCAAGAGACCCAGTACTTC. Translation gives CAVQGRQETQYF. Variable domain in full (rest from reference TRBV7-8 and TRBJ2-5): GAGVSQSPRYKVAKRGQDVALRCDPISGHVSLFWYQQALGQGPEFLTYFQNEAQLDKSGLPSDRFFAERPEGSVSTLKIQRTQQEDSAVYLCAVQGRQETQYFGPGTRLLVL.

This rearrangement joins TRBV30 to TRBJ1-5, with no clear D. The CDR3 is made up of 14 amino acids. Germline CDR1 reads GTSNPN; CDR2 reads SVGIG (reference sequence). The germline V and J ends were trimmed by 5 bases and 4 bases, with 15 bases remaining between them. CDR3 in amino acids: CAWAGPPGNQPQHF. For the CDR3, the DNA is TGTGCCTGGGCCGGGCCTCCGGGGAATCAGCCCCAGCATTTT.

The chain has TRBV27 and TRBJ1-2; possible D gene TRBD1, 5 bases. The germline gives CDR1 MNHEY, CDR2 SMNVEV (reference sequence). The V and J ends lost 8 bases and 4 bases respectively, with 11 bases between them. CDR3 length equals 12 residues. The DNA of the CDR3 is TGTGCCAGCGGACGCGGGGCCTATGGCTACACCTTC. Protein: CASGRGAYGYTF.

This chain connects TRBV9 to TRBJ2-1; D is possibly TRBD1 (5 bases). Germline assignment: CDR1 SGDLS and CDR2 YYNGEE. Trimming took off 0 bases at V and 5 bases at J, with 6 bases between the two ends. This CDR3 has 13 residues. The CDR3 sequence: CASSVGQHNEQFF. The CDR3, as DNA: TGTGCCAGCAGCGTAGGACAGCACAATGAGCAGTTCTTC.